This T cell receptor (beta chain) was sequenced in a study of response to subunit inactivated influenza vaccine. Regarding the study as a whole: Every seasonal influenza vaccination brings in few new T cells, the authors suggested.

TCRdb itself ran the RT-PCR reads through MiXCR, one entry per CDR3 protein. The data hold roughly 500,000 distinct CDR3 sequences, with more than 15% observed a single time. As for this clonotype: Its antigen is unidentified.

This TCR came from a man in his fifties or sixties who received an inactivated influenza vaccine. Sequencing used CD4+ T cells sorted from PBMCs, obtained less than 25 months after vaccination.

CDR3 region: CASSLSGFDEQYF. Written as DNA, the CDR3 is TGCGCCAGCAGCTTGTCCGGGTTCGACGAGCAGTACTTC. The rearrangement joins TRBV5-1 to TRBJ2-7; D is ambiguous. The germline CDR1 and CDR2 sequences are SGHRS and YFSETQ. With 1 base removed from V and 5 bases from J, the gap between germline ends came to 10 bases. The length of the CDR3 is 13 residues.